The sequence of this TCR beta chain was determined in a study of patients and donors after allogeneic stem cell transplantation. Trimming cost V 1 base and J 4 bases; bases outside gene matches: 15. The V gene's germline CDR1 is LNHNV and CDR2 YYDKDF (reference sequence). The CDR3 totals 18 residues. There are a few counts of this clonotype. MiXCR, run by TCRdb on the RT-PCR reads, gives a single entry per CDR3 protein. In the table there are about 34,000 distinct CDR3 sequences, around 33% of which are singletons. V is TRBV15 and J is TRBJ1-2; 7 bases align to TRBD1. This receptor was obtained from a human donor who was either an allogeneic HSCT recipient or a stem cell or donor lymphocyte infusion donor (not recorded which). It is not recorded whose cells these are; they may come from a transplant donor. The source material was blood, either unsorted or a sorted T cell fraction (not recorded which). CDR3: CATSRARHRDRPSYGYTF. The CDR3 DNA sequence: TGTGCCACCAGCAGAGCAAGACATCGGGACAGACCCTCCTATGGCTACACCTTC.